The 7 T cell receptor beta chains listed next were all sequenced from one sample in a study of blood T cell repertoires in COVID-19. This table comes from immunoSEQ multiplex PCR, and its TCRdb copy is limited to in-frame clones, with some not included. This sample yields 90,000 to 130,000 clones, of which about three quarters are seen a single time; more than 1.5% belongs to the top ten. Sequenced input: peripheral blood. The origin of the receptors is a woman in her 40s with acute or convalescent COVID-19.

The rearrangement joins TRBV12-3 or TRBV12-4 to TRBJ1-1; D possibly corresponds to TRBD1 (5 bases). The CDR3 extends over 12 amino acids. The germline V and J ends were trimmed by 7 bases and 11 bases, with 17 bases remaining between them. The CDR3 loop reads CASILGASRAFF. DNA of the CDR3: TGTGCCAGCATCCTAGGGGCCTCAAGGGCTTTCTTT.

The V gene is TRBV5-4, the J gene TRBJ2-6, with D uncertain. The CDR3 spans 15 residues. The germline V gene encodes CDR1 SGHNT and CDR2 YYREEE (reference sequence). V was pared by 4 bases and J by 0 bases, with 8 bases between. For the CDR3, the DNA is TGTGCCAGCAGCCTACACTACTCTGGGGCCAACGTCCTGACTTTC. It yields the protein CASSLHYSGANVLTF. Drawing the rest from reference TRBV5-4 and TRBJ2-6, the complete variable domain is ETGVTQSPTHLIKTRGQQVTLRCSSQSGHNTVSWYQQALGQGPQFIFQYYREEENGRGNFPPRFSGLQFPNYSSELNVNALELDDSALYLCASSLHYSGANVLTFGAGSRLTVL.

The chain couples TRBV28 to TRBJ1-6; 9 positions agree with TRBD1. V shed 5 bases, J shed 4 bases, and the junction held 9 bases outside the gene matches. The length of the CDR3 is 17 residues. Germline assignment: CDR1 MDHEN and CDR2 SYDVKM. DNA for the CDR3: TGTGCCAGCAGTCTCCCCCGGGACAGGGTTTATAATTCACCCCTCCACTTT. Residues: CASSLPRDRVYNSPLHF.

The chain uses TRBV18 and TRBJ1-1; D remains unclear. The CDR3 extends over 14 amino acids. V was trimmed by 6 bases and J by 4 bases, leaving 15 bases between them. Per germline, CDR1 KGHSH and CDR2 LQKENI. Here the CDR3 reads CASSLGFRGTEAFF. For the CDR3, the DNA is TGTGCCAGCTCGTTAGGGTTTCGGGGCACTGAAGCTTTCTTT.

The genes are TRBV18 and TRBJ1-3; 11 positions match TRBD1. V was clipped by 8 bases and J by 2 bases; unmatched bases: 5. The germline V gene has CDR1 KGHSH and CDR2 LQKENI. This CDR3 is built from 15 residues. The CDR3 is CASAPGQGAGNTIYF. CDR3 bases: TGTGCCAGCGCCCCGGGACAGGGGGCTGGAAACACCATATATTTT.

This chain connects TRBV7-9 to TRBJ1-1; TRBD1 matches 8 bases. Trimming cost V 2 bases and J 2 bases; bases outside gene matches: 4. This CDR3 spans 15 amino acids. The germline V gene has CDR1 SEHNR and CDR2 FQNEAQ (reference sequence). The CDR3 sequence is CASSLSDRGNTEAFF. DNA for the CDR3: TGTGCCAGCAGCTTATCAGACAGGGGTAACACTGAAGCTTTCTTT.

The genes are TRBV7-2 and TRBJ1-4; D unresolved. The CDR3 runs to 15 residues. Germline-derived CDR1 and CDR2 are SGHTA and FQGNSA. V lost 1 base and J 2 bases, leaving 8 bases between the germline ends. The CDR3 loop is CASSLVAGTNEKLFF. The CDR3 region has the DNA TGTGCCAGCAGCTTAGTCGCCGGGACTAATGAAAAACTGTTTTTT. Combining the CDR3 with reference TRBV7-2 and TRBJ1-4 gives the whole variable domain GAGVSQSPSNKVTEKGKDVELRCDPISGHTALYWYRQSLGQGLEFLIYFQGNSAPDKSGLPSDRFSAERTGGSVSTLTIQRTQQEDSAVYLCASSLVAGTNEKLFFGSGTQLSVL.